This passage covers 20 T cell receptor beta chains from one sample sequenced in a study of blood T cell repertoires in COVID-19. Clones were read by immunoSEQ multiplex PCR, and TCRdb kept only the in-frame ones, dropping some. Among fewer than 250,000 clones listed, roughly 86% were seen once. Sequenced material: PBMCs or T cells enriched from blood (not recorded which). The receptors were gathered from a woman in her twenties or thirties with acute COVID-19.

The genes are TRBV20-1 and TRBJ1-5, with D possibly matching TRBD1 (6 bases). The CDR3 contains 16 residues. From germline, CDR1 is DFQATT and CDR2 SNEGSKA (reference sequence). Trimming removed 3 bases from V and 2 bases from J, with 17 bases in between. CDR3 in DNA: TGCAGTGCTAGTCCGTCCAGGGGCGGTGGCAATCAGCCCCAGCATTTT. Translated: CSASPSRGGGNQPQHF.

In its sample, this clone was seen a few times. The chain employs TRBV7-8 and TRBJ1-2; 9 bases match TRBD1. Looked up from germline, CDR1 is SGHVS and CDR2 is FQNEAQ. Trimming took 5 bases from V and 4 from J; bases not matched to a gene: 8. This CDR3 has 15 residues. In nucleotides, the CDR3 is TGTGCCAGCAGCCTCCCTGACAGGGGGAGCTATGGCTACACCTTC. It is translated as CASSLPDRGSYGYTF.

The rearrangement links TRBV5-1 to TRBJ1-2; no clear D gene. The CDR3 contains 11 residues. Trimming cost V 4 bases and J 4 bases, with 5 bases left between them. Per germline, CDR1 SGHRS and CDR2 YFSETQ. CDR3 protein: CASSAGYGYTF. DNA for the CDR3: TGCGCCAGCAGCGCAGGCTATGGCTACACCTTC.

The rearrangement joins TRBV5-4 to TRBJ2-5; 14 bases map to TRBD2. Germline CDR1 is SGHNT and CDR2 is YYREEE (reference sequence). Trimming took 0 bases from V and 5 from J; bases not matched to a gene: 3. The CDR3 sequence is 16 residues long. CDR3 sequence reads: CASSLGLAGGPETQYF. CDR3 bases: TGTGCCAGCAGCTTGGGACTAGCGGGGGGGCCGGAGACCCAGTACTTC.

The chain has TRBV27 and TRBJ1-5; D might be TRBD1 (5 bases). In germline, CDR1 is MNHEY, CDR2 SMNVEV (reference sequence). V lost 2 bases to trimming and J lost 3 bases, with 8 bases between them. The CDR3 runs to 14 residues. The CDR3 is CASSLAGDNQPQHF. The DNA for the CDR3 is TGTGCCAGCAGTTTAGCGGGGGACAATCAGCCCCAGCATTTT.

This clone showed up just once. This sequence joins TRBV6-5 and TRBJ2-3; 9 nucleotides match TRBD2. This CDR3 spans 15 amino acids. The V and J ends lost 1 base and 7 bases, in that order; junction bases with no gene match: 6. The germline CDR1 and CDR2 sequences are MNHEY and SVGAGI. The CDR3 DNA reads as TGTGCCAGCAGTTACTTCGGGACTAGCAGCAATACGCAGTATTTT. This encodes CASSYFGTSSNTQYF.

The CDR3 region has the DNA TGTGCCAGCAGCCAAGCTGAGGGGGGGACTGAAGCTTTCTTT. It specifies CASSQAEGGTEAFF. The chain combines TRBV3-1 (or the pseudogene TRBV3-2) with TRBJ1-1, with a possible D match to TRBD1 (6 bases). This CDR3 comprises 14 residues. Between the trimmed V and J ends, which lost 1 base and 5 bases, there was a span of 11 bases. CDR1 is LGHDT and CDR2 is YNNKEL in the germline V gene (reference sequence).

The chain links TRBV3-1 (or the pseudogene TRBV3-2) to TRBJ1-6; 10 bases map to TRBD1. After removal of 6 bases from V and 2 bases from J, the junction contained 10 bases not matched to a gene. The CDR3 loop spans 18 amino acids. The germline V gene encodes CDR1 LGHDT and CDR2 YNNKEL (reference sequence). CDR3 in amino acids: CASRHRRDRGPYNSPLHF. The CDR3 DNA follows: TGTGCCAGCAGACATCGGCGGGACAGGGGTCCCTATAATTCACCCCTCCACTTT.

The chain is built from TRBV18 and TRBJ2-7, with 10 bases fitting TRBD1. The junction had 14 bases not matched to a gene; V was cut back by 3 bases and J by 6 bases. Germline values: CDR1 KGHSH, CDR2 LQKENI. This CDR3 has 17 residues. The CDR3 loop is CASSPISGTGEIVEQYF. The CDR3 region has the DNA TGTGCCAGCTCACCCATCTCCGGGACAGGGGAAATTGTCGAGCAGTACTTC.

The chain employs TRBV4-3 and TRBJ1-1; a weak D match, TRBD1 (6 bases). Germline-derived CDR1 and CDR2 are LGHNA and YSLEER. Trimming took off 0 bases at V and 5 bases at J, with 16 bases between the two ends. There are 16 residues in the CDR3. The CDR3 DNA is TGCGCCAGCAGCCAAGAAAGGGCAGGGGTCGGGACTGAAGCTTTCTTT. Encoded protein: CASSQERAGVGTEAFF.

This chain uses TRBV5-4 with TRBJ2-7, with a possible D match to TRBD2 (8 bases). Germline lookup yields CDR1 SGHNT and CDR2 YYREEE (reference sequence). The CDR3 runs 14 residues. The V and J ends lost 4 bases and 3 bases respectively, with 14 bases between them. In DNA form, the CDR3 reads TGTGCCAGCAGCCCGGGAGGGGGCGGCTACGAGCAGTACTTC. This sequence encodes CASSPGGGGYEQYF.

The rearrangement uses TRBV27 and TRBJ2-2, with 7 bases lining up with TRBD1. Germline CDR1 reads MNHEY; CDR2 reads SMNVEV (reference sequence). This CDR3 has 18 amino acids. V shed 5 bases and J 5 bases; nucleotides not matched to a gene: 17. The CDR3 spells CASSRPLVRGRYTGELFF. CDR3 DNA sequence: TGTGCCAGCAGTCGCCCTCTGGTGAGGGGGCGGTATACCGGGGAGCTGTTTTTT.

The rearrangement uses TRBV28 and TRBJ1-2; no firm D call. Germline V gene sequence: CDR1 MDHEN, CDR2 SYDVKM. The V end was cut by 2 bases, the J end by 3 bases, with 4 bases between. The CDR3 runs to 12 residues. CDR3 coding DNA: TGTGCCAGCAGTTTACCCTACTATGGCTACACCTTC. Translating it yields CASSLPYYGYTF.

The rearrangement links TRBV29-1 to TRBJ1-5; D gene unclear. Germline V lookup: CDR1 SQVTM, CDR2 ANQGSEA. The CDR3 is 12 residues long. Deletions cut 4 bases from V and 2 bases from J, with 6 bases between. In DNA, the CDR3 is TGCAGCGTTGGACAAGGCAATCAGCCCCAGCATTTT. Protein: CSVGQGNQPQHF.

The J gene is TRBJ1-5, the V gene TRBV2; TRBD1 matches 7 bases. This CDR3 region has 14 residues. The trim removed 3 bases at V and 6 bases at J, leaving 5 bases unmatched. In germline, CDR1 is SNHLY, CDR2 FYNNEI. CDR3 nucleotide sequence: TGTGCCAGCAGTGAGAACAGGGGAGTTCAGCCCCAGCATTTT. Protein: CASSENRGVQPQHF.

The chain couples TRBV7-2 to TRBJ1-2; 8 bases line up with TRBD1. Germline V gene sequence: CDR1 SGHTA, CDR2 FQGNSA. J gave up 5 bases and V 1 base, and 3 bases lay outside the gene matches. This CDR3 has 14 residues. The CDR3 here is CASSLGGQAYGYTF. The DNA for the CDR3 is TGTGCCAGCAGCTTAGGGGGACAGGCGTATGGCTACACCTTC.

This chain joins TRBV6-5 and TRBJ2-1; 7 bases match TRBD1. This CDR3 region has 15 residues. Germline values: CDR1 MNHEY, CDR2 SVGAGI. V shed 6 bases and J 6 bases; nucleotides not matched to a gene: 11. The CDR3 bases are TGTGCCAGCAGAGCCTGGACAGGCAGTACCAATGAGCAGTTCTTC. As protein: CASRAWTGSTNEQFF.

The V gene is TRBV6-1, the J gene TRBJ1-1; no reliable D call. Trimming removed 0 bases from V and 3 bases from J, with 8 bases in between. CDR3 size: 14 residues. Germline lookup yields CDR1 MNHNS and CDR2 SASEGT. In DNA, the CDR3 is TGTGCCAGCAGTGAAGCGCGGAGGGACACTGAAGCTTTCTTT. It specifies CASSEARRDTEAFF.

This chain joins TRBV7-9 and TRBJ1-5, with D possibly being TRBD1 (5 bases). The CDR3 is 15 amino acids. Looked up from germline, CDR1 is SEHNR and CDR2 is FQNEAQ (reference sequence). Trimming took 3 bases from V and 4 from J, leaving 13 bases between them. CDR3 protein: CASSFGAGRNQPQHF. The CDR3 DNA reads TGTGCCAGCAGCTTCGGCGCAGGGCGGAATCAGCCCCAGCATTTT.

The rearrangement joins TRBV5-1 to TRBJ1-5; maybe TRBD1 (6 bases). V was shortened by 4 bases and J by 0 bases, with 23 bases between the two germline ends. This CDR3 has 19 amino acids. Germline V lookup: CDR1 SGHRS, CDR2 YFSETQ. The chain's CDR3 is CASSRPTRGSLNSNQPQHF. The CDR3 DNA reads TGCGCCAGCAGCCGACCGACCAGGGGTTCCTTGAATAGCAATCAGCCCCAGCATTTT.